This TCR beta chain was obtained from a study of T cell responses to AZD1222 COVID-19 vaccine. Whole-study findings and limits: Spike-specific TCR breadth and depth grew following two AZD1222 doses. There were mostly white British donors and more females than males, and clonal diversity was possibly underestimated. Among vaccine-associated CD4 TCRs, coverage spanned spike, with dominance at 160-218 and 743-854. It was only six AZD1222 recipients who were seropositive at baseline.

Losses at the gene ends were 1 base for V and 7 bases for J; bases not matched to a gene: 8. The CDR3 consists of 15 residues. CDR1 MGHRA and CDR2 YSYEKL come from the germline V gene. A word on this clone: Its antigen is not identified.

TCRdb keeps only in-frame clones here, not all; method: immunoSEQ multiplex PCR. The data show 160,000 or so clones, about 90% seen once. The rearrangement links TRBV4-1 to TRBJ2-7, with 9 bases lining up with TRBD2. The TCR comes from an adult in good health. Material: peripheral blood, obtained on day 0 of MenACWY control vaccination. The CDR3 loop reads CASSQVRLAGREQYF. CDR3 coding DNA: TGCGCCAGCAGCCAAGTCCGGCTAGCGGGAAGGGAGCAGTACTTC.